The 13 T cell receptor beta chains reported below all come from one sample, sequenced in a study of T cell responses to AZD1222 COVID-19 vaccine. Repertoires were generated with immunoSEQ multiplex PCR, while TCRdb's copy carries only in-frame clones and drops some. This sample has around 120,000 clones; more than 75% occur once, and the top ten carry about 4%. The specimen was peripheral blood, collected 28 days after the second AZD1222 dose. The source is an adult who received the AZD1222 COVID-19 vaccine.

The rearrangement links TRBV19 to TRBJ1-2; D not resolved. V lost 0 bases to trimming and J lost 4 bases, with 12 bases between them. The CDR3 totals 15 residues. The germline V gene has CDR1 LNHDA and CDR2 SQIVND (reference sequence). CDR3 residues: CASSIDLVGIYGYTF. The CDR3 coding sequence is TGTGCCAGTAGTATAGATCTCGTGGGGATCTATGGCTACACCTTC. Supplemented by reference TRBV19 and TRBJ1-2, the full variable domain reads DGGITQSPKYLFRKEGQNVTLSCEQNLNHDAMYWYRQDPGQGLRLIYYSQIVNDFQKGDIAEGYSVSREKKESFPLTVTSAQKNPTAFYLCASSIDLVGIYGYTFGSGTRLTVV.

V gene TRBV15 combines with J gene TRBJ2-1; 7 nucleotides align to TRBD2. The germline CDR1 and CDR2 sequences are LNHNV and YYDKDF (reference sequence). V was clipped by 4 bases and J by 8 bases; unmatched bases: 8. The CDR3 runs 14 residues. This CDR3 reads CATSTAGLGDEQFF. The CDR3 bases are TGTGCCACCAGCACAGCGGGGTTGGGGGATGAGCAGTTCTTC.

The chain recombines TRBV10-3 with TRBJ1-2; tentative D call: TRBD1 (5 bases). The CDR3 has 14 residues. V was cut by 3 bases and J by 4 bases, with 12 bases left in between. CDR1 is ENHRY, CDR2 SYGVKD, per germline. The CDR3, as DNA: TGTGCCATCAGTGATGGGGGTACGGGCTATGGCTACACCTTC. As protein: CAISDGGTGYGYTF.

The V call is TRBV10-3, the J call TRBJ1-1, with 9 bases fitting TRBD1. The CDR3 is 14 amino acids. Germline CDR1 and CDR2: ENHRY and SYGVKD. V gave up 6 bases and J gave up 3 bases; unmatched junction bases: 5. CDR3: CAIRTDRGDTEAFF. The CDR3 nucleotides read TGTGCCATCAGGACCGACAGGGGGGACACTGAAGCTTTCTTT.

This rearrangement joins TRBV7-8 to TRBJ2-7; D gene unclear. This CDR3 region has 14 residues. Looked up from germline, CDR1 is SGHVS and CDR2 is FQNEAQ. Trimming removed 5 bases at V and 0 bases at J, with 11 bases between. The CDR3 DNA reads TGTGCCAGCAGCCCCCGAGTGGGCTCCTACGAGCAGTACTTC. It is translated as CASSPRVGSYEQYF.

This clone has a handful of counts. This chain joins TRBV27 and TRBJ2-7; D might be TRBD1 (6 bases). The CDR3 is made up of 15 amino acids. Trimming left V 5 bases short and J 2 bases short, with 16 bases between. Germline CDR1 MNHEY, CDR2 SMNVEV (reference sequence). This CDR3 is CASSDPRTAAYEQYF. CDR3 DNA sequence: TGTGCCAGCAGTGACCCCCGGACAGCCGCCTACGAGCAGTACTTC.

The rearrangement links TRBV9 to TRBJ1-1, with a tentative D call TRBD1 (5 bases). The CDR3 has 15 amino acids. The V and J ends lost 2 bases and 4 bases respectively, with 15 bases between them. CDR1 is SGDLS and CDR2 is YYNGEE in the germline V gene. The CDR3 sequence is CASSVTGDGGTEAFF. The CDR3 DNA reads as TGTGCCAGCAGCGTGACTGGGGATGGGGGCACTGAAGCTTTCTTT.

The CDR3 spells CASSLGFKGQFF. DNA of the CDR3: TGTGCCAGCAGCTTAGGGTTCAAGGGGCAGTTCTTC. The J gene is TRBJ2-1, the V gene TRBV5-4; D gene uncertain. The CDR3 totals 12 residues. The V end lost 2 bases, the J end lost 12 bases, and 12 bases lay between the germline ends. Germline lookup yields CDR1 SGHNT and CDR2 YYREEE (reference sequence).

CDR3 sequence: CASRMYGAGGYEKLFF. CDR3 bases: TGTGCCAGCAGGATGTATGGGGCAGGGGGATATGAAAAACTGTTTTTT. This chain joins TRBV28 and TRBJ1-4; 7 positions agree with TRBD1. This CDR3 region has 16 residues. V trimming: 6 bases; J trimming: 6 bases; junction bases outside the gene matches: 13. Per the germline V gene, CDR1 is MDHEN and CDR2 is SYDVKM.

A few counts support this clone. This chain connects TRBV7-3 to TRBJ1-1; D not certain. Germline V gene lookup returns CDR1 SGHTA and CDR2 FQGTGA. The length of the CDR3 is 14 residues. V dropped 5 bases and J dropped 3 bases, with 13 bases sitting between them. CDR3 in DNA: TGTGCCAGCAGCCCTGGTTCCTTAGACACTGAAGCTTTCTTT. Translation gives CASSPGSLDTEAFF.

The rearrangement links TRBV6-1 to TRBJ2-7; maybe TRBD2 (6 bases). V lost 3 bases and J 4 bases, leaving 19 bases between the germline ends. Germline assignment: CDR1 MNHNS and CDR2 SASEGT. The CDR3 has 16 residues. CDR3 nucleotide sequence: TGTGCCAGCAGTGAGCCCGAAAATGTCGGGGGTTACGAGCAGTACTTC. Its translation: CASSEPENVGGYEQYF.

The V call is TRBV19, the J call TRBJ2-5, with 10 bases matching TRBD2. With 4 bases clipped from V and 1 base from J, the junction kept 3 bases outside the gene matches. The CDR3 spans 15 residues. CDR1 is LNHDA and CDR2 is SQIVND in the germline V gene (reference sequence). CDR3 nucleotides: TGTGCCAGTAGTAGCCTAGCGGGGGTCCAAGAGACCCAGTACTTC. It codes for CASSSLAGVQETQYF.

This chain links TRBV7-8 with TRBJ2-1; 8 nucleotides align to TRBD1. The CDR3 loop spans 14 amino acids. CDR1 is SGHVS and CDR2 is FQNEAQ in the germline V gene. The trim removed 8 bases at V and 7 bases at J, leaving 10 bases unmatched. The CDR3 sequence is CASVKDRDLNEQFF. In DNA, the CDR3 is TGTGCCAGCGTCAAGGACAGGGATCTTAATGAGCAGTTCTTC.